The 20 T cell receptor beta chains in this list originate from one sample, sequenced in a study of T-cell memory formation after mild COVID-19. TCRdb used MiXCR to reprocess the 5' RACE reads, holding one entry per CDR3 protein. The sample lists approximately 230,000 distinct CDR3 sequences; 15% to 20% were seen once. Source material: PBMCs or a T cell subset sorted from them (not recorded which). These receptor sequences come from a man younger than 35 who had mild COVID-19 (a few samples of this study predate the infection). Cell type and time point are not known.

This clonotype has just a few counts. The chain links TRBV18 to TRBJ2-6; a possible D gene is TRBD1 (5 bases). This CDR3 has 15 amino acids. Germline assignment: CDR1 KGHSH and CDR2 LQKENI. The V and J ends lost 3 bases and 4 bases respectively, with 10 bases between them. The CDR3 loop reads CASSPGSGGANVLTF. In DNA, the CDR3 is TGTGCCAGCTCACCCGGGTCAGGGGGGGCCAACGTCCTGACTTTC.

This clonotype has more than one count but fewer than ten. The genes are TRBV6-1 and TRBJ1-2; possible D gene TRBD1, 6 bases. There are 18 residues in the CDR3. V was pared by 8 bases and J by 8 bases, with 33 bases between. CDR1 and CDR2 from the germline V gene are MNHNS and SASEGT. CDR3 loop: CASHIQQGAGAGRKGYTF. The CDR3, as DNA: TGTGCCAGCCACATCCAGCAAGGGGCAGGGGCCGGTCGGAAAGGCTACACCTTC.

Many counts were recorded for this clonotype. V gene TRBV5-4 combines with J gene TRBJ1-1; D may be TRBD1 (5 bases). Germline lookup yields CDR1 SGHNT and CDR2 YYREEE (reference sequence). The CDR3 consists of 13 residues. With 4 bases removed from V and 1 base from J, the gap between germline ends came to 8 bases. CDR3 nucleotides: TGTGCCAGCAGCCAAGGACAGAACACTGAAGCTTTCTTT. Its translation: CASSQGQNTEAFF.

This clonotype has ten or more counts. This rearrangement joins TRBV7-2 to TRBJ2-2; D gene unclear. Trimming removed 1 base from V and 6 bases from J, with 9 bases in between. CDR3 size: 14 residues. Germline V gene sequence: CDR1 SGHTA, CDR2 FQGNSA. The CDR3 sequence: CASSLDMVAGELFF. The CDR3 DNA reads TGTGCCAGCAGCTTAGATATGGTAGCCGGGGAGCTGTTTTTT.

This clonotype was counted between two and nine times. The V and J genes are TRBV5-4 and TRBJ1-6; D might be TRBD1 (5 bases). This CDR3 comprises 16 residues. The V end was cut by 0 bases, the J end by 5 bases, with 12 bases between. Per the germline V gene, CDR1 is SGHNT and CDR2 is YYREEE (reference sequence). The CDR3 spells CASSLVGDSNNSPLHF. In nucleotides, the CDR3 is TGTGCCAGCAGCTTGGTCGGCGACAGTAATAATTCACCCCTCCACTTT.

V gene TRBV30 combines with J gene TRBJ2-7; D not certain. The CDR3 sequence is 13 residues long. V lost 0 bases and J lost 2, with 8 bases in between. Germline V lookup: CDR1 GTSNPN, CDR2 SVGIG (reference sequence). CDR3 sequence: CAWSVQPPYEQYF. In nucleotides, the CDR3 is TGTGCCTGGAGTGTACAACCGCCCTACGAGCAGTACTTC.

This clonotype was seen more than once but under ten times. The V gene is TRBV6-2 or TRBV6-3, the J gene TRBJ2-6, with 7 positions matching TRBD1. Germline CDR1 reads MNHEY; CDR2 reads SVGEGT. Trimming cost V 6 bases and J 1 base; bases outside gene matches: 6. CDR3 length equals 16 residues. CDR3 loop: CASSSDRASGANVLTF. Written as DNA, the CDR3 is TGTGCCAGCAGCAGCGACAGGGCTTCTGGGGCCAACGTCCTGACTTTC.

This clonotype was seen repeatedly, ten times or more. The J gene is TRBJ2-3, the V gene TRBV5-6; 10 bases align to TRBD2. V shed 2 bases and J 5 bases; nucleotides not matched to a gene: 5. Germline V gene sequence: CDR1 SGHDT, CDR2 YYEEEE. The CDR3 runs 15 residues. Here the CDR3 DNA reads TGTGCCAGCAGCTTAAGCGGGGGGGCTGGAGATACGCAGTATTTT. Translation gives CASSLSGGAGDTQYF.

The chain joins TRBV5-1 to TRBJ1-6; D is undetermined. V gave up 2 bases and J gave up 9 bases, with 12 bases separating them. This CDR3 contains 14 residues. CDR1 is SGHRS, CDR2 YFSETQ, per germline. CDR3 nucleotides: TGCGCCAGCAGCTTCGGGCAGGCGGCTTCACCCCTCCACTTT. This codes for CASSFGQAASPLHF.

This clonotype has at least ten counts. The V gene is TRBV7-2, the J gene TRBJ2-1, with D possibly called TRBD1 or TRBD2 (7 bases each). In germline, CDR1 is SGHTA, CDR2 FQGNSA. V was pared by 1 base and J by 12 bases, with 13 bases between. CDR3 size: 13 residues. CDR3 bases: TGTGCCAGCAGCTTAGGGGAGGGGGACAGGCAGTTCTTC. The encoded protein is CASSLGEGDRQFF. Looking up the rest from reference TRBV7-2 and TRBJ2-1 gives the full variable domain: GAGVSQSPSNKVTEKGKDVELRCDPISGHTALYWYRQSLGQGLEFLIYFQGNSAPDKSGLPSDRFSAERTGGSVSTLTIQRTQQEDSAVYLCASSLGEGDRQFFGPGTRLTVL.

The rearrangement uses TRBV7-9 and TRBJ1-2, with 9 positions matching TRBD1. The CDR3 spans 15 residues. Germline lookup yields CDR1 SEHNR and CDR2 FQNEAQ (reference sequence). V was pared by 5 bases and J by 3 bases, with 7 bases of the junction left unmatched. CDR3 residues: CASSTTDRGDYGYTF. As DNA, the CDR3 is TGTGCCAGCAGCACCACAGACAGGGGGGACTATGGCTACACCTTC.

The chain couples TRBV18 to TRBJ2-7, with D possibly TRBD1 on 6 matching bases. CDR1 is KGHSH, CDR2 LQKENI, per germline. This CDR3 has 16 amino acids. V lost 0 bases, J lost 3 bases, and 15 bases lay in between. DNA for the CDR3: TGTGCCAGCTCACCACCGTTGACCTCAGGGGACTACGAGCAGTACGTC. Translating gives CASSPPLTSGDYEQYV.

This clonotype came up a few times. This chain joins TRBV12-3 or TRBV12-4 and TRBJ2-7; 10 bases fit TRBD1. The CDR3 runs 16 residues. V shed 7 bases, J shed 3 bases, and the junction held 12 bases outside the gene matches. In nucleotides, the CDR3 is TGTGCCAGCACCACGGGGGGGGGACAGGGGTTCTACGAGCAGTACTTC. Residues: CASTTGGGQGFYEQYF.

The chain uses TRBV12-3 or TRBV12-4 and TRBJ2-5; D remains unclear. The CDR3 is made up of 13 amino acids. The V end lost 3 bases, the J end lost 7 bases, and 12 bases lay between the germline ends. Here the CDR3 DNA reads TGTGCCAGCAGTTTTGGGCCACGCCGGACCCAGTACTTC. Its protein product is CASSFGPRRTQYF.

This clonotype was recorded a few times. The CDR3 here is CASRRDTSVRETQYF. The CDR3 DNA sequence: TGTGCCAGCAGACGTGATACTAGCGTGAGAGAGACCCAGTACTTC. The chain couples TRBV21-1 to TRBJ2-5; the table's D gene call, TRBD2, was not cross checked with the DNA. TRBV21-1 is a recognized pseudogene. The CDR3 spans 15 residues.

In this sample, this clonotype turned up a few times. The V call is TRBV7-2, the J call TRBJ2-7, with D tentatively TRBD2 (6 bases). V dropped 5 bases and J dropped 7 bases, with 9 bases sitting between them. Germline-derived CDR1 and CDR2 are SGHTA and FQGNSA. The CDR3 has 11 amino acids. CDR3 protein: CASSPGVEQYF. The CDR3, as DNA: TGTGCCAGCAGCCCGGGGGTTGAGCAGTACTTC.

In nucleotides, the CDR3 is TGTGCCAGCGCAACCTACGAGCAGTACTTC. Encoded protein: CASATYEQYF. The chain combines TRBV6-2 or TRBV6-3 with TRBJ2-7; D remains ambiguous. The CDR3 is made up of 10 amino acids. From germline, CDR1 is MNHEY and CDR2 SVGEGT. Deletions cut 8 bases from V and 2 bases from J, with 4 bases between.

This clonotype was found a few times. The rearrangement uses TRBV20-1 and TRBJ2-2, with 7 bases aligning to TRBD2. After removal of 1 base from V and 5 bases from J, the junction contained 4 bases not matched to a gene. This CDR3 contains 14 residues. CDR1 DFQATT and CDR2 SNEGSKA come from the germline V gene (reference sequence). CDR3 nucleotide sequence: TGCAGTGCTAGAGGTAGCGGGTCAACCGGGGAGCTGTTTTTT. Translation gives CSARGSGSTGELFF.

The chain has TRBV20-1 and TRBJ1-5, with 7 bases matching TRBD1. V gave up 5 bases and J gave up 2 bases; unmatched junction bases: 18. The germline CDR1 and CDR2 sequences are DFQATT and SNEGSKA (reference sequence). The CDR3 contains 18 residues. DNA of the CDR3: TGCAGTGCTCTCCAAAGGTACAGGGGTCAGCTTCGCAATCAGCCCCAGCATTTT. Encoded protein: CSALQRYRGQLRNQPQHF.

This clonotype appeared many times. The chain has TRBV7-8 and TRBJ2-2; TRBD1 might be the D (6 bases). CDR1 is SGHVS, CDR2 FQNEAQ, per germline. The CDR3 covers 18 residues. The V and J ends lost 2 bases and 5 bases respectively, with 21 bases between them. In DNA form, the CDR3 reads TGTGCCAGCAGCTTATCACGGGACACCCCCTTGGGAACCGGGGAGCTGTTTTTT. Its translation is CASSLSRDTPLGTGELFF.